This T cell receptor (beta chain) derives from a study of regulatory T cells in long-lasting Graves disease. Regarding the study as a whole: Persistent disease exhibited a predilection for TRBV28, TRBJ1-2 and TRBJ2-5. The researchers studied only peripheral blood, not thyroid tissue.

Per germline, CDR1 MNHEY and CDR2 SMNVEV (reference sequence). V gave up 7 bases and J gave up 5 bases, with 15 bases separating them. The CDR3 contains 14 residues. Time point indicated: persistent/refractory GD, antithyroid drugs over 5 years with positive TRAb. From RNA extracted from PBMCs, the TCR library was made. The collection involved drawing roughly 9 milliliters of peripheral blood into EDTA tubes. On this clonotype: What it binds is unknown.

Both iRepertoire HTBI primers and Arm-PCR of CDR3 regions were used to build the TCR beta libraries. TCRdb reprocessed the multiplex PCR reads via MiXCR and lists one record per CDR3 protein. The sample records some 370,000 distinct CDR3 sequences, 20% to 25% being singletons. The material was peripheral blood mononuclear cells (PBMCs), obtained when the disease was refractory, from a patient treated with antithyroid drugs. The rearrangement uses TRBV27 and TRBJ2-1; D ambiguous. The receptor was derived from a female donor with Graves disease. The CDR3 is CASIGEGLHNEQFF. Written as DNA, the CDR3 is TGTGCCAGCATAGGTGAAGGCTTACACAATGAGCAGTTCTTC.